These 27 T cell receptor beta chains originate from one sample sequenced in a study of CD8 T cells in Susac syndrome. Reverse transcription of roughly 0.5 to 1 ug RNA was performed with random hexamers. TCRdb itself ran the immunoSEQ multiplex PCR reads through MiXCR, one entry per CDR3 protein. The sample consists of approximately 150,000 distinct CDR3 sequences, approximately 94% of them appearing once. Sequencing was carried out using CD4+ T cells from PBMCs. These TCRs come from a human donor with multiple sclerosis.

The genes are TRBV5-1 and TRBJ2-7; D not certain. The CDR3 runs 15 residues. V shed 1 base and J shed 5 bases, with 16 bases lying between them. From germline, CDR1 is SGHRS and CDR2 YFSETQ. The CDR3 protein is CASSLRVGPENEQYF. CDR3 bases: TGCGCCAGCAGCTTGCGGGTTGGGCCCGAGAACGAGCAGTACTTC.

This chain joins TRBV6-1 and TRBJ2-1, with D uncertain. The CDR3 is 14 residues long. Germline loops: CDR1 MNHNS, CDR2 SASEGT. V lost 5 bases to trimming and J lost 2 bases, with 10 bases between them. The CDR3 here is CASSWSSPYNEQFF. CDR3 DNA: TGTGCCAGCAGTTGGTCGAGCCCCTACAATGAGCAGTTCTTC.

The chain has TRBV18 and TRBJ2-7, with 9 bases matching TRBD1. Trimming removed 5 bases from V and 2 bases from J; junction bases left unmatched: 4. The CDR3 totals 14 residues. From germline, CDR1 is KGHSH and CDR2 LQKENI. Here the CDR3 reads CASSSDRGAYEQYF. The CDR3 nucleotides read TGTGCCAGCTCATCGGACAGGGGAGCCTACGAGCAGTACTTC.

The rearrangement uses TRBV29-1 and TRBJ2-5, with D maybe TRBD2 (6 bases). The CDR3 runs to 13 residues. Trimming took 4 bases from V and 4 from J, leaving 13 bases between them. Germline V CDR1 and CDR2: SQVTM, ANQGSEA. The CDR3 sequence: CSVGSMGGETQYF. The CDR3 DNA follows: TGCAGCGTTGGGAGTATGGGGGGAGAGACCCAGTACTTC.

The CDR3 reads CASSFGGEDLYSNQPQHF. In DNA form, the CDR3 reads TGTGCCAGCAGCTTTGGAGGCGAGGACCTGTATAGCAATCAGCCCCAGCATTTT. J is TRBJ1-5 and V is TRBV12-3 or TRBV12-4; D is ambiguous. This CDR3 has 18 residues. The V and J ends lost 6 bases and 0 bases respectively, with 21 bases between them.

The count of this clonotype is one. The chain uses TRBV19 and TRBJ1-1; no definite D call. The germline CDR1 and CDR2 sequences are LNHDA and SQIVND (reference sequence). The germline V and J ends were trimmed by 3 bases and 0 bases, with 14 bases remaining between them. The CDR3 runs 16 residues. The DNA for the CDR3 is TGTGCCAGTAGTATTGATAGAGTGGTGATGAACACTGAAGCTTTCTTT. Translating it yields CASSIDRVVMNTEAFF.

The chain is built from TRBV20-1 and TRBJ2-5, with 7 nucleotides matching TRBD2. J lost 5 bases, V lost 0 bases, and 9 bases had no gene match. Germline CDR1 and CDR2: DFQATT and SNEGSKA (reference sequence). The CDR3 totals 15 residues. Written as DNA, the CDR3 is TGCAGTGCTAGAGAAAGCGGCGGGAGTAAGGAGACCCAGTACTTC. As protein: CSARESGGSKETQYF.

This clonotype was picked up one time. The rearrangement uses TRBV6-2 or TRBV6-3 and TRBJ2-1; D is unclear. V shed 8 bases and J shed 8 bases, with 10 bases lying between them. Germline values: CDR1 MNHEY, CDR2 SVGEGT. The CDR3 is made up of 11 amino acids. The CDR3 nucleotides are TGTGCCAGCGGCAGGTTTGATGAGCAGTTCTTC. It encodes CASGRFDEQFF.

This chain links TRBV28 with TRBJ1-2; 8 bases map to TRBD1. Trimming at V came to 6 bases and at J to 3 bases, leaving 3 bases not matched to a gene. The CDR3 covers 13 residues. Germline V CDR1 and CDR2: MDHEN, SYDVKM. The CDR3 nucleotides are TGTGCCAGCAGGGGACAGGTCGACTATGGCTACACCTTC. Translation gives CASRGQVDYGYTF.

The chain combines TRBV4-3 with TRBJ2-4; weak D call: TRBD2 (6 bases). Per germline, CDR1 LGHNA and CDR2 YSLEER. CDR3 length: 14 residues. V gave up 4 bases and J gave up 5 bases, with 12 bases separating them. CDR3: CASSPPGTENIQYF. In DNA, the CDR3 is TGCGCCAGCAGCCCTCCAGGGACTGAAAACATTCAGTACTTC.

The count of this clonotype is one. The rearrangement links TRBV29-1 to TRBJ2-3; no clear D gene. The ends were cut back, 0 bases at V and 1 base at J, with 11 bases in the middle. Germline CDR1 reads SQVTM; CDR2 reads ANQGSEA. The CDR3 has 15 amino acids. The CDR3 DNA is TGCAGCGTTGAAGATCGGAAAAGGGGCACAGATACGCAGTATTTT. Translation gives CSVEDRKRGTDTQYF.

CDR3 bases: TGCAGCGTGGTAACTAGCCTTAACACCGGGGAGCTGTTTTTT. It translates to CSVVTSLNTGELFF. The chain recombines TRBV29-1 with TRBJ2-2; weak D call: TRBD2 (6 bases). CDR1 is SQVTM, CDR2 ANQGSEA, per germline. There are 14 residues in the CDR3. The germline V and J ends were trimmed by 6 bases and 2 bases, with 13 bases remaining between them.

The chain joins TRBV3-1 to TRBJ2-5; 8 nucleotides line up with TRBD2. Germline CDR1 LGHDT, CDR2 YNNKEL (reference sequence). The V gene end was trimmed by 4 bases and the J gene end by 3 bases; junction bases not matched to a gene: 7. CDR3 length: 15 amino acids. DNA for the CDR3: TGTGCCAGCAGCCGATCTACAGCGGGAGAAGAGACCCAGTACTTC. It codes for CASSRSTAGEETQYF.

The chain carries TRBV6-5 and TRBJ2-7, with D possibly called TRBD1 or TRBD2 (5 bases each). CDR3 length: 15 amino acids. The germline V and J ends were trimmed by 6 bases and 0 bases, with 15 bases remaining between them. The germline V gene has CDR1 MNHEY and CDR2 SVGAGI. CDR3 sequence (DNA): TGTGCCAGCAGGTCTTGGGACGCTAGCTCCTACGAGCAGTACTTC. As protein: CASRSWDASSYEQYF.

This chain connects TRBV11-2 to TRBJ2-3; possible D gene TRBD1, 5 bases. The CDR3 runs to 15 residues. The V gene lost 5 bases and the J gene lost 0 bases, with 12 bases spanning the gap. Germline V gene lookup returns CDR1 SGHAT and CDR2 FQNNGV. This CDR3 is CASSPTRASTDTQYF. DNA of the CDR3: TGTGCCAGCAGCCCAACCAGGGCTAGCACAGATACGCAGTATTTT.

The J gene is TRBJ2-4, the V gene TRBV28; D is undetermined. With 8 bases removed from V and 0 bases from J, the gap between germline ends came to 5 bases. Per germline, CDR1 MDHEN and CDR2 SYDVKM. CDR3 length equals 12 residues. CDR3: CASGLAKNIQYF. CDR3 in DNA: TGTGCCAGCGGGCTAGCCAAAAACATTCAGTACTTC. Complete variable domain (other parts from reference TRBV28 and TRBJ2-4): DVKVTQSSRYLVKRTGEKVFLECVQDMDHENMFWYRQDPGLGLRLIYFSYDVKMKEKGDIPEGYSVSREKKERFSLILESASTNQTSMYLCASGLAKNIQYFGAGTRLSVL.

The chain employs TRBV5-1 and TRBJ1-4; unclear D gene. Trimming stripped 4 bases from V and 5 bases from J, with 24 bases between. Germline CDR1 and CDR2: SGHRS and YFSETQ. The CDR3 has 18 residues. CDR3 residues: CASSPSRGNREWNEKLFF. The DNA for the CDR3 is TGCGCCAGCAGCCCGTCGAGAGGGAACAGAGAATGGAATGAAAAACTGTTTTTT.

The CDR3 spells CATADSSGNTIYF. The DNA of the CDR3 is TGTGCCACCGCGGACAGCTCTGGAAACACCATATATTTT. The chain employs TRBV27 and TRBJ1-3; maybe TRBD1 (6 bases). This CDR3 region has 13 residues. V lost 10 bases, J lost 0 bases, and 10 bases lay in between. Germline V CDR1 and CDR2: MNHEY, SMNVEV (reference sequence).

The genes are TRBV11-3 and TRBJ2-2; TRBD2 aligns across 8 bases. V was pared by 6 bases and J by 2 bases, with 8 bases of the junction left unmatched. Germline lookup yields CDR1 SGHNT and CDR2 YENEEA. This CDR3 has 16 amino acids. The CDR3 reads CASSPISGKNTGELFF. CDR3 DNA: TGTGCCAGCAGTCCAATTAGCGGGAAAAACACCGGGGAGCTGTTTTTT.

This sequence joins TRBV2 and TRBJ2-7; perhaps TRBD1 as D (6 bases). V shed 7 bases and J shed 5 bases, with 18 bases lying between them. Germline CDR1 SNHLY, CDR2 FYNNEI. CDR3 length: 14 residues. CDR3 residues: CASTPRGRFHEQYF. The CDR3 nucleotides read TGTGCCAGCACCCCCAGGGGAAGGTTTCACGAGCAGTACTTC.

The J gene is TRBJ2-1, the V gene TRBV25-1; tentative D call: TRBD1 (6 bases). The CDR3 is 16 residues long. Germline CDR1 reads MGHDK; CDR2 reads SYGVNS. V lost 3 bases and J lost 0, with 12 bases in between. CDR3 in DNA: TGTGCCAGCAGTGATGACAGGTTTAGCTCCTACAATGAGCAGTTCTTC. Protein product: CASSDDRFSSYNEQFF.

The chain combines TRBV30 with TRBJ1-1; TRBD1 matches at 9 bases. CDR1 is GTSNPN, CDR2 SVGIG, per germline (reference sequence). The V segment lost 0 bases and the J segment 1 base; nucleotides outside the gene matches: 9. The CDR3 has 17 amino acids. The CDR3 region is CAWSVAGTGSPNTEAFF. The CDR3 coding sequence is TGTGCCTGGAGTGTAGCCGGGACAGGGTCCCCGAACACTGAAGCTTTCTTT. Supplemented by reference TRBV30 and TRBJ1-1, the full variable domain reads SQTIHQWPATLVQPVGSPLSLECTVEGTSNPNLYWYRQAAGRGLQLLFYSVGIGQISSEVPQNLSASRPQDRQFILSSKKLLLSDSGFYLCAWSVAGTGSPNTEAFFGQGTRLTVV.

The chain links TRBV6-2 or TRBV6-3 to TRBJ1-2, with D tentatively TRBD1 (5 bases). CDR3 length equals 14 residues. With 3 bases removed from V and 4 bases from J, the gap between germline ends came to 12 bases. In germline, CDR1 is MNHEY, CDR2 SVGEGT. In DNA, the CDR3 is TGTGCCAGCAGTTATTCCGGGACTTCCTATGGCTACACCTTC. This codes for CASSYSGTSYGYTF.

The chain links TRBV18 to TRBJ2-2; D uncertain. CDR1 KGHSH and CDR2 LQKENI come from the germline V gene. The CDR3 loop spans 14 amino acids. V lost 3 bases, J lost 5 bases, and 10 bases lay in between. The CDR3 sequence is CASSPESLTGELFF. Here the CDR3 DNA reads TGTGCCAGCTCACCGGAGAGTCTTACCGGGGAGCTGTTTTTT. The full variable domain, completed using reference TRBV18 and TRBJ2-2, is NAGVMQNPRHLVRRRGQEARLRCSPMKGHSHVYWYRQLPEEGLKFMVYLQKENIIDESGMPKERFSAEFPKEGPSILRIQQVVRGDSAAYFCASSPESLTGELFFGEGSRLTVL.

This CDR3 is CASSYGGQFYEQYF. CDR3 nucleotides: TGTGCCAGCAGTTACGGTGGACAGTTTTACGAGCAGTACTTC. This chain connects TRBV6-2 or TRBV6-3 to TRBJ2-7, with D possibly matching TRBD1 (6 bases). Germline V lookup: CDR1 MNHEY, CDR2 SVGEGT. The CDR3 has 14 amino acids. Trimming removed 2 bases from V and 4 bases from J, with 12 bases in between.

The V call is TRBV6-5, the J call TRBJ1-1, with TRBD1 matching 7 bases. Trimming at V came to 6 bases and at J to 1 base, leaving 8 bases not matched to a gene. Germline V gene lookup returns CDR1 MNHEY and CDR2 SVGAGI. The CDR3 is 15 residues long. The CDR3 region is CASRKTGNENTEAFF. DNA of the CDR3: TGTGCCAGCAGGAAGACAGGGAATGAGAACACTGAAGCTTTCTTT.

The chain recombines TRBV7-9 with TRBJ1-1; D remains unclear. The CDR3 has 14 amino acids. Trimming shortened V by 1 base and J by 11 bases, and 17 bases separated the two germline ends. CDR1 and CDR2 (germline): SEHNR, FQNEAQ (reference sequence). The CDR3 protein is CASSLERITTEAFF. The DNA for the CDR3 is TGTGCCAGCAGCTTAGAACGGATAACAACGGAGGCTTTCTTT.